This T cell receptor (beta chain) derives from a study of T cell clonotyping in hematopoietic cell transplantation. Generated by immunoSEQ multiplex PCR, the TCRdb table keeps only in-frame clones and is missing some. This table has around 21,000 clones, about nine tenths appearing once. The CDR3 consists of 16 residues. Germline lookup yields CDR1 SGHAT and CDR2 FQNNGV. V was clipped by 3 bases and J by 0 bases, with 15 bases between them. As for time point: recipient sample about 28 days before transplant, after cytoreduction. Samples: about 28 days before transplant, then days 30, 100 and 180 after.

This receptor was taken from a young man with biphenotypic leukemia. Some clones in this sample may be carry-over from other donors' samples. V usage is TRBV11-2 and J usage is TRBJ2-7; possibly TRBD1 for D (5 bases). This sample comprised peripheral blood mononuclear cells, obtained before stem cell transplant. The CDR3 is CASSFWVGRDSYEQYF. The DNA for the CDR3 is TGTGCCAGCAGCTTCTGGGTAGGCAGGGACTCCTACGAGCAGTACTTC.